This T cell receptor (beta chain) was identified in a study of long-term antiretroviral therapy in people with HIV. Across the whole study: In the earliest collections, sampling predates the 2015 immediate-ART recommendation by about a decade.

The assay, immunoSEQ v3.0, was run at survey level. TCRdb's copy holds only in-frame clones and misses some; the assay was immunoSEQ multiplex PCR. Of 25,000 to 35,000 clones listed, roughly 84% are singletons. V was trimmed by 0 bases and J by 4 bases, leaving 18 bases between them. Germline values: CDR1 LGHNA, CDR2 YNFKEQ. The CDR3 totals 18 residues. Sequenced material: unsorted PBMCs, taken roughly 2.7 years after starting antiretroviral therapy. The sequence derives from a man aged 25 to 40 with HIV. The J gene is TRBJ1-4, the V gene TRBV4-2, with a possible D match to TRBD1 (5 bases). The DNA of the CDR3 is TGTGCCAGCAGCCAAGAACGAGGGTCGGGGGTGCTTAATGAAAAACTGTTTTTT. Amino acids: CASSQERGSGVLNEKLFF.